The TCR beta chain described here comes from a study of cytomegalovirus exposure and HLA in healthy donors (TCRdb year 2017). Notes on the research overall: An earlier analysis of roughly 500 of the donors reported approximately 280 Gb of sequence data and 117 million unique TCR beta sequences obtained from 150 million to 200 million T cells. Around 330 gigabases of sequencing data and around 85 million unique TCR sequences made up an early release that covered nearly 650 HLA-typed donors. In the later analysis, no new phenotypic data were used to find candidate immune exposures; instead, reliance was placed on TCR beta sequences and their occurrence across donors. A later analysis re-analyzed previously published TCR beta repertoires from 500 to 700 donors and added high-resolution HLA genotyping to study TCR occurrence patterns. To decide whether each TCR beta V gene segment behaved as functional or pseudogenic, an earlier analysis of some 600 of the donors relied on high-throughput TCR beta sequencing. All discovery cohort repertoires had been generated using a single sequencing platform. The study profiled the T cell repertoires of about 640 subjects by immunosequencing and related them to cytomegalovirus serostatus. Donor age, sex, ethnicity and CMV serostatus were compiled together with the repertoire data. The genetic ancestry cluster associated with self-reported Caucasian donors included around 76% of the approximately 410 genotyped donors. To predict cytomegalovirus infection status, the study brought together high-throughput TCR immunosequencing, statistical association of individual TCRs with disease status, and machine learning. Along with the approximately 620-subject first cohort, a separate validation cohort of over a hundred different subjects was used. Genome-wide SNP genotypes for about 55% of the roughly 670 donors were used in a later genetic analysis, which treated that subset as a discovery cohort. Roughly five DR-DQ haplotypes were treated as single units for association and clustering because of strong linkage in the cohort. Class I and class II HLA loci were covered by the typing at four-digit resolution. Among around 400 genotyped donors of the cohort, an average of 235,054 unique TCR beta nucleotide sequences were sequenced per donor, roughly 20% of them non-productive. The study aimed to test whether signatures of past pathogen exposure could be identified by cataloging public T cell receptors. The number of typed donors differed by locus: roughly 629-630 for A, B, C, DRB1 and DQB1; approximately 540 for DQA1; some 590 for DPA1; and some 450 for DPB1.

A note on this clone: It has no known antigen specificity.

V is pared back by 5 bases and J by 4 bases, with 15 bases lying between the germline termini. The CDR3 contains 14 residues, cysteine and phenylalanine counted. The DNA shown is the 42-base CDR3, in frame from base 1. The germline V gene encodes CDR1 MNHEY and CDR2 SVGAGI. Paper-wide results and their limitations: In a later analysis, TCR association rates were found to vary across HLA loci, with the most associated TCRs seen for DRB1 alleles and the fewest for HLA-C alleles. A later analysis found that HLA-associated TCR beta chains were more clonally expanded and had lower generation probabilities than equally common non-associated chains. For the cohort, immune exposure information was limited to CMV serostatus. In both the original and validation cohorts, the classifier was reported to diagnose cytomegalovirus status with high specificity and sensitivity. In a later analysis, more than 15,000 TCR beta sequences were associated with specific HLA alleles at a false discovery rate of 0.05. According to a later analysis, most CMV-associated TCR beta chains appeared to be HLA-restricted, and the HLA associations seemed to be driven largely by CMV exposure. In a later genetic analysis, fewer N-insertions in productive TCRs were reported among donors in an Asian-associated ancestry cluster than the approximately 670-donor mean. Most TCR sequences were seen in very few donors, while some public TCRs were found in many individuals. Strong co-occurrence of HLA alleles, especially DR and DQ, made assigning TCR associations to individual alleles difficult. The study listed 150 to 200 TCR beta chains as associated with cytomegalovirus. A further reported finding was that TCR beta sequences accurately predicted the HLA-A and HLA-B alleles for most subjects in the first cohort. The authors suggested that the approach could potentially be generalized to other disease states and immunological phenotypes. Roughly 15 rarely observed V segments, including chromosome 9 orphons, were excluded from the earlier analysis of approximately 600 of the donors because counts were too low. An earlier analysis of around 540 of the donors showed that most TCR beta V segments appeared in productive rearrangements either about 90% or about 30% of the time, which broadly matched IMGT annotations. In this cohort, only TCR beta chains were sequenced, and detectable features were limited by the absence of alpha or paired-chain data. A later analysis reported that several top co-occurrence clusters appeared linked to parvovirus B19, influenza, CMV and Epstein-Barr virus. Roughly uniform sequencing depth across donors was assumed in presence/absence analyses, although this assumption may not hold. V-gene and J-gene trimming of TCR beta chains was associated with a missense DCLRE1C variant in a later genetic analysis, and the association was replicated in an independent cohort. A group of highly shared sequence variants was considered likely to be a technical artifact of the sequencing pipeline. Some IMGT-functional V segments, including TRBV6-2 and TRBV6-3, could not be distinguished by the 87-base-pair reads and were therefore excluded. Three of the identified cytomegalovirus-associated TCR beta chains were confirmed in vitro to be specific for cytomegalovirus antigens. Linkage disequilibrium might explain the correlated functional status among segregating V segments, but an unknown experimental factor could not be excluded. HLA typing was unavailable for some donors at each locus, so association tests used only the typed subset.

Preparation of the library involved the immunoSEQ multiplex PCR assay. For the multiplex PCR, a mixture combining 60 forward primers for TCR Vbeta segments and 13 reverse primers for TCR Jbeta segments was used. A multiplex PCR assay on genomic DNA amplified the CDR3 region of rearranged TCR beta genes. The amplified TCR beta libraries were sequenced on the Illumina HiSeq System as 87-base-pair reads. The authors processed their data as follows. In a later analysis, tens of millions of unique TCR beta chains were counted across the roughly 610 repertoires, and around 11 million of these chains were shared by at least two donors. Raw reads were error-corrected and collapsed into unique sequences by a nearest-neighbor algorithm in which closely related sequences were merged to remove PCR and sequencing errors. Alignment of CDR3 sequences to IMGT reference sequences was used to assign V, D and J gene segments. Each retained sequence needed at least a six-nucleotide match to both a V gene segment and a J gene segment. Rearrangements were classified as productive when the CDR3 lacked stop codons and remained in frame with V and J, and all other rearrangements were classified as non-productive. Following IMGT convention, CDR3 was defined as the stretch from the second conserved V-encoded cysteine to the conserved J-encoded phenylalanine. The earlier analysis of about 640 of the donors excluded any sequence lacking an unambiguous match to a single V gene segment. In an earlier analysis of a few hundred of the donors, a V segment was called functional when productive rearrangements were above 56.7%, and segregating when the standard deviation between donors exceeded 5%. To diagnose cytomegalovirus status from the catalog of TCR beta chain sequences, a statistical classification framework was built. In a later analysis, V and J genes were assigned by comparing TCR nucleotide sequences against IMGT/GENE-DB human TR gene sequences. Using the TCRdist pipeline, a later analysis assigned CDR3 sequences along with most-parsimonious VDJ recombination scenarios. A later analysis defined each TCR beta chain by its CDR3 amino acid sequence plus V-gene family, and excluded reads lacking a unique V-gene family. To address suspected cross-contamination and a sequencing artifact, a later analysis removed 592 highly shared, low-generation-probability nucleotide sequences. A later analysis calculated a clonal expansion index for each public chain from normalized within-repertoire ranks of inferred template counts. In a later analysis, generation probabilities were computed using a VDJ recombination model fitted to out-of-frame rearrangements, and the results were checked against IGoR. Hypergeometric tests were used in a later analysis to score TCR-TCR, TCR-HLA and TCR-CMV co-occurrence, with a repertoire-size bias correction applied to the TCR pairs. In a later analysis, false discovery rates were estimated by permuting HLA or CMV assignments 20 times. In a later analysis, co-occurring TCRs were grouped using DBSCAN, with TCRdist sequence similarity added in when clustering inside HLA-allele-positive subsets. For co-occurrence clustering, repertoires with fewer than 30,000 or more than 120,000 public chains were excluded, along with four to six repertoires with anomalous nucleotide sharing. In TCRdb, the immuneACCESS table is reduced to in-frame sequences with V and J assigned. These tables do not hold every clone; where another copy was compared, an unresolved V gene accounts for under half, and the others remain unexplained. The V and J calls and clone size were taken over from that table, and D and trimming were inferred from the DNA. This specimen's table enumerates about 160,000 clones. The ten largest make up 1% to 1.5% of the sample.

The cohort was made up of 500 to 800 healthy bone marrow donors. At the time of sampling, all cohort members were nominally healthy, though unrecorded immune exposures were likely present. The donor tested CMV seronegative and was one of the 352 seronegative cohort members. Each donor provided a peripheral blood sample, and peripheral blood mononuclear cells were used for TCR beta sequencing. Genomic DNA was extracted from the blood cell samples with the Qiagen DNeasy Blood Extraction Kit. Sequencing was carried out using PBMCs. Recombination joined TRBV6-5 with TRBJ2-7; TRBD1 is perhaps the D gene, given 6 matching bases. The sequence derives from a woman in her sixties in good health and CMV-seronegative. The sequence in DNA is TGTGCCAGCAGTCACCGGGACACATTATACGAGCAGTACTTC. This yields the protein CASSHRDTLYEQYF.